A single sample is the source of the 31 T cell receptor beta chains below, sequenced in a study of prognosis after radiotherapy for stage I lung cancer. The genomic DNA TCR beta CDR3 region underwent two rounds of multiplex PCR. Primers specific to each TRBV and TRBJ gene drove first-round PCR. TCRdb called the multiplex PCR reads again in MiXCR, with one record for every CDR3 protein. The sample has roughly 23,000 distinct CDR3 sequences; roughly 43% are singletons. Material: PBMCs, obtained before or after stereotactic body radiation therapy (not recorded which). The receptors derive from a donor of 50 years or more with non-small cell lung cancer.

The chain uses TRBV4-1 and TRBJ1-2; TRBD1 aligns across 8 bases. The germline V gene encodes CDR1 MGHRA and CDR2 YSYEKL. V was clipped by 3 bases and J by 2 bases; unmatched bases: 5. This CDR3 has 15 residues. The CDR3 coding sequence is TGCGCCAGCAGCCAGAGGACAGGGCTAAACTATGGCTACACCTTC. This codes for CASSQRTGLNYGYTF.

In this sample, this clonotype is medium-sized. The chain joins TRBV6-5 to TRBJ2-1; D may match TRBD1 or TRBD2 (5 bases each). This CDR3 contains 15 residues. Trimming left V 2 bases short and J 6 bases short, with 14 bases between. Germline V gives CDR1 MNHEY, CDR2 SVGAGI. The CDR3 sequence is CASSYGSSGGNEQFF. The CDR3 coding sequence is TGTGCCAGCAGTTACGGGTCTAGTGGGGGCAATGAGCAGTTCTTC.

CDR3 bases: TGCGCCAGCAGGCAGGTGAACACTGAAGCTTTCTTT. This gives the protein CASRQVNTEAFF. The V call is TRBV5-1, the J call TRBJ1-1; D ambiguous. CDR1 is SGHRS and CDR2 is YFSETQ in the germline V gene. V lost 5 bases and J lost 0, with 5 bases in between. This CDR3 spans 12 amino acids.

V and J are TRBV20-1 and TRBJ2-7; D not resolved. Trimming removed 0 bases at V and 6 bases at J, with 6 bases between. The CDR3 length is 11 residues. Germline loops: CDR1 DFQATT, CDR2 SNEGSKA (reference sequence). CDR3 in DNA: TGCAGTGCTAGAGATCTGGGCGAGCAGTACTTC. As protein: CSARDLGEQYF.

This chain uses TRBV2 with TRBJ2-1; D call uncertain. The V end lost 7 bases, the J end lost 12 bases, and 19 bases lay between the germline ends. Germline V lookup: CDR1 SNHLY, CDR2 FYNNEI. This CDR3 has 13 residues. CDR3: CASTPGLLLAQFF. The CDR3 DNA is TGTGCCAGCACCCCCGGGCTACTACTTGCGCAGTTCTTC.

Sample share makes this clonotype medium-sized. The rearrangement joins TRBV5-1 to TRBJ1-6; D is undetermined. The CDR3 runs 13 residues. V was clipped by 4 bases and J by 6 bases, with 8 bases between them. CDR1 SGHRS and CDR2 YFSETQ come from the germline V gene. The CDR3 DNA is TGCGCCAGCAGCCCAGTTAGTAATTCACCCCTCCACTTT. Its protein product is CASSPVSNSPLHF.

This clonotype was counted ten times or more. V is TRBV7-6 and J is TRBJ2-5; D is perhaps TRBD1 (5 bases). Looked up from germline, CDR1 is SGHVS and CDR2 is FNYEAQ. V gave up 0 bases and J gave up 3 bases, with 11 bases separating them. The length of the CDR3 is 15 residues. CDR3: CASSLALRGEETQYF. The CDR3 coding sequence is TGTGCCAGCAGCTTAGCGCTAAGGGGCGAAGAGACCCAGTACTTC.

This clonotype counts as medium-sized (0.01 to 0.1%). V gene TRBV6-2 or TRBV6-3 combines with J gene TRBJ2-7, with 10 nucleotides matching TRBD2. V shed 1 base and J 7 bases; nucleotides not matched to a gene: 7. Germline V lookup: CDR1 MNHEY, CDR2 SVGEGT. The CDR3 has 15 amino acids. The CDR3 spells CASSYYSGRLWEQYF. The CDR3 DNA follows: TGTGCCAGCAGTTACTATAGCGGGAGGCTCTGGGAGCAGTACTTC.

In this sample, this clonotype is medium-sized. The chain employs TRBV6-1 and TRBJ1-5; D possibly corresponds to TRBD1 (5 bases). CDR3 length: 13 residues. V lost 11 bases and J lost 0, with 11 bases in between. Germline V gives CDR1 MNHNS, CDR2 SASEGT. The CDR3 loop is CAAGEGSNQPQHF. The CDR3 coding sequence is TGTGCCGCGGGGGAGGGTAGCAATCAGCCCCAGCATTTT.

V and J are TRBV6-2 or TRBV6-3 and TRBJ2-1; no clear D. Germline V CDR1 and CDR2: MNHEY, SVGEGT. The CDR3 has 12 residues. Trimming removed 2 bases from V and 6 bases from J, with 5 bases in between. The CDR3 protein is CASSYKGNEQFF. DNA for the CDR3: TGTGCCAGCAGTTACAAGGGCAATGAGCAGTTCTTC.

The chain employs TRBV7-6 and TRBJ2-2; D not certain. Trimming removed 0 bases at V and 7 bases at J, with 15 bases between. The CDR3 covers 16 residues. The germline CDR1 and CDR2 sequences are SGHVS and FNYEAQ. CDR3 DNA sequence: TGTGCCAGCAGCTTAGCGGCGGCGGTAGTTAACGGGGAGCTGTTTTTT. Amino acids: CASSLAAAVVNGELFF.

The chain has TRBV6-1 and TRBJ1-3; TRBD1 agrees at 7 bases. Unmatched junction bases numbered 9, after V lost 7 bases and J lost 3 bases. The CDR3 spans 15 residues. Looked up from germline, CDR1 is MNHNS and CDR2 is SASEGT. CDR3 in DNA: TGTGCCAGCACCTCTCTAGGGGGCTTTGGAAACACCATATATTTT. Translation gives CASTSLGGFGNTIYF.

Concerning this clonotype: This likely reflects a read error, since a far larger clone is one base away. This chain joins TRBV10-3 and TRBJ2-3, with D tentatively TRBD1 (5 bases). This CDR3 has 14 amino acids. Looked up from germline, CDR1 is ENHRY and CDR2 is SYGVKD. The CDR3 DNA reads TGCGCCAGCAGTCCCCAAGGGGGCACAGATACGCAGTATTTT. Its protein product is CASSPQGGTDTQYF.

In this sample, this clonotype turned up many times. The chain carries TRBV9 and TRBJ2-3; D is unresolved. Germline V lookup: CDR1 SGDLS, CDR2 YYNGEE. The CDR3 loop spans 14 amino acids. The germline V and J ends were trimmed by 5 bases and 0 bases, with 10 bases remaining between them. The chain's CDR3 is CASSYGGSTDTQYF. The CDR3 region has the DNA TGTGCCAGCAGTTACGGTGGAAGCACAGATACGCAGTATTTT.

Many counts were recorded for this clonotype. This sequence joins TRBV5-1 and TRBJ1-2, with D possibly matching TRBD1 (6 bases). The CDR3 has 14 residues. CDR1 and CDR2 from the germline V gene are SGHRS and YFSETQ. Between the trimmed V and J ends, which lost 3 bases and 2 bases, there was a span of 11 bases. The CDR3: CASSSRDKNYGYTF. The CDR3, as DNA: TGCGCCAGCAGCTCCCGGGACAAAAACTATGGCTACACCTTC.

CDR3 region: CASRPRGTTNEKLFF. The CDR3 nucleotides read TGTGCCAGCAGACCCAGGGGAACAACTAATGAAAAACTGTTTTTT. This chain connects TRBV7-8 to TRBJ1-4, with D perhaps TRBD1 (6 bases). Trimming took off 6 bases at V and 0 bases at J, with 11 bases between the two ends. The CDR3 covers 15 residues. Germline-derived CDR1 and CDR2 are SGHVS and FQNEAQ.

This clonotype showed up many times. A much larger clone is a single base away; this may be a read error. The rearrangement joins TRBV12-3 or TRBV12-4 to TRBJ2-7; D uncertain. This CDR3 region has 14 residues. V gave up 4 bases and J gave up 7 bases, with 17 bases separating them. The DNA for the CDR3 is TGTGCCAGCAGTTCCCGGTGCGCTCTACGAGAGCAGTACTTC. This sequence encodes CASSSRCALREQYF.

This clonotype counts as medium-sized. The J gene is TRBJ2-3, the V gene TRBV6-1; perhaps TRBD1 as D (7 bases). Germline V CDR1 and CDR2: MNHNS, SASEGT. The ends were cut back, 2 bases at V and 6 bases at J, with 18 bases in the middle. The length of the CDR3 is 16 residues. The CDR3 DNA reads TGTGCCAGCAGTGAAAAAGGAGGGGGCGGATTGGATACGCAGTATTTT. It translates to CASSEKGGGGLDTQYF.

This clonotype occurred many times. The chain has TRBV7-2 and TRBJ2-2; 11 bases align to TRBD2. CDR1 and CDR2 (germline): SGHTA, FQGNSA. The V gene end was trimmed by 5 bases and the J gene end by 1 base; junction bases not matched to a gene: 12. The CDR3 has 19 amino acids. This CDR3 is CASSTKFVTSGGNTGELFF. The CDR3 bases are TGTGCCAGCAGCACCAAATTCGTTACTAGCGGGGGGAACACCGGGGAGCTGTTTTTT.

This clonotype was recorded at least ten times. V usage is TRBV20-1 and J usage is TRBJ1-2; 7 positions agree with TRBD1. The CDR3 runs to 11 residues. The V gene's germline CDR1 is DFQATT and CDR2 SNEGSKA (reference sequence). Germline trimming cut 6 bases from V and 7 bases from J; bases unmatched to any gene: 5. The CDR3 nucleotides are TGCAGTGCACGACAGGGTGGTGGCTACACCTTC. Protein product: CSARQGGGYTF.

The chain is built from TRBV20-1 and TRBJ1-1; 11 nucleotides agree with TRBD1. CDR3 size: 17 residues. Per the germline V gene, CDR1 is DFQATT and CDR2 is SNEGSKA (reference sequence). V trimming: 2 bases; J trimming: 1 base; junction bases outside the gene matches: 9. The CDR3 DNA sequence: TGCAGTGCTAGACCGCCGGACAGGGGGCTATGGAACACTGAAGCTTTCTTT. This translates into CSARPPDRGLWNTEAFF.

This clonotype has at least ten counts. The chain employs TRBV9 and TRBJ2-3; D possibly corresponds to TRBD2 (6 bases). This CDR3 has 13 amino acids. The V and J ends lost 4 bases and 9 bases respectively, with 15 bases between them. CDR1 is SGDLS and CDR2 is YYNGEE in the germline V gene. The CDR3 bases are TGTGCCAGCAGCCAACAACTAGCAACAACGCAGTATTTT. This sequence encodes CASSQQLATTQYF.

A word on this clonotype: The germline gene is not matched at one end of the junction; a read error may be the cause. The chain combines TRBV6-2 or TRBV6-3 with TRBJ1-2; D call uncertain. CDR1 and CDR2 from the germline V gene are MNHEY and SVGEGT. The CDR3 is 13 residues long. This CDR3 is CASSPGINYGHTF. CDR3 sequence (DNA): TGTGCCAGCAGTCCGGGTATTAACTATGGCCACACCTTC.

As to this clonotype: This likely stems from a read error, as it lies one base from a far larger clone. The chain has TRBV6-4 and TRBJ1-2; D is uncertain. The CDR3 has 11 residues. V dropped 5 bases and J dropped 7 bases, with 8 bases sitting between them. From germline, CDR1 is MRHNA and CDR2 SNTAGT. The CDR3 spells CASSNMGGYTF. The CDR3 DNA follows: TGTGCCAGCAGTAACATGGGTGGCTACACCTTC.

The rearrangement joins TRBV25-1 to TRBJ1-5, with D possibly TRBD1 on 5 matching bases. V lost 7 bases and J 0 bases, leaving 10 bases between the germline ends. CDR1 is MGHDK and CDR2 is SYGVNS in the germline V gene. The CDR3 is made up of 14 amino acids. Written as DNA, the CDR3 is TGTGCCAGCATCGGGGGTTATAGCAATCAGCCCCAGCATTTT. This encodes CASIGGYSNQPQHF.

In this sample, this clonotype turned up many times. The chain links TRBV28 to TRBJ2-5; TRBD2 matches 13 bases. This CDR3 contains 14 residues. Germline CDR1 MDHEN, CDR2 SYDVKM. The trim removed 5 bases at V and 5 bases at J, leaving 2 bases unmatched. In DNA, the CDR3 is TGTGCCAGCAGTGGACTAGCGGGAGAGGAGACCCAGTACTTC. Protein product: CASSGLAGEETQYF.

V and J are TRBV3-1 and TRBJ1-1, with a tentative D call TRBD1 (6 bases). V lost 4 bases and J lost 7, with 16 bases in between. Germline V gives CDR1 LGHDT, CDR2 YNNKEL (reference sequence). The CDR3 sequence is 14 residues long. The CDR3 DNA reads TGTGCCAGCAGCCCCCCCCCGAGACAGGTTGAAGCTTTCTTT. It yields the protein CASSPPPRQVEAFF.

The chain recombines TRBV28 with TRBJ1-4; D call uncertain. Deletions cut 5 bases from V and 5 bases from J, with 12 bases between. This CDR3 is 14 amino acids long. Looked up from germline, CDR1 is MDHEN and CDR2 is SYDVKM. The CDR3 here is CASSRRMGNEKLFF. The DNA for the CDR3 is TGTGCCAGCAGTCGTCGGATGGGAAATGAAAAACTGTTTTTT. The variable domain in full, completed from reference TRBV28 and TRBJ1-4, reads DVKVTQSSRYLVKRTGEKVFLECVQDMDHENMFWYRQDPGLGLRLIYFSYDVKMKEKGDIPEGYSVSREKKERFSLILESASTNQTSMYLCASSRRMGNEKLFFGSGTQLSVL.

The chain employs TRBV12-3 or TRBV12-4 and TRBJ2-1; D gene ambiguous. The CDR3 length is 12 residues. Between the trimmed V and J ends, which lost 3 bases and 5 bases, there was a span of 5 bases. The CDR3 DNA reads TGTGCCAGCAGTTTCAACGACAATGAGCAGTTCTTC. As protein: CASSFNDNEQFF.

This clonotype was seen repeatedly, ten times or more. The CDR3 region is CASSQEAHAGTHYEQYF. CDR3 DNA: TGTGCCAGCAGCCAAGAAGCTCATGCGGGGACCCACTACGAGCAGTACTTC. This chain links TRBV4-2 with TRBJ2-7; D is perhaps TRBD2 (6 bases). The CDR3 runs to 17 residues. CDR1 is LGHNA, CDR2 YNFKEQ, per germline. The V end lost 0 bases, the J end lost 3 bases, and 18 bases lay between the germline ends.

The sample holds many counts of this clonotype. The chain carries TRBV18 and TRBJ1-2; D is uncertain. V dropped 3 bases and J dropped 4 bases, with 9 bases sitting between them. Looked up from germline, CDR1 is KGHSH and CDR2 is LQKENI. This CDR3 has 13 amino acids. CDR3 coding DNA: TGTGCCAGCTCACCCAAAGCAGGCTATGGCTACACCTTC. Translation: CASSPKAGYGYTF.